What follows are 30 T cell receptor beta chains derived from one specimen sequenced in a study of breast tumors, draining lymph nodes, adjacent tissues. Axillary draining lymph nodes of breast cancer patients supplied the node samples. TCRdb re-called the multiplex PCR reads with MiXCR, one entry per CDR3 protein. The sample comprises over 200,000 distinct CDR3 sequences, around 35% of which are singletons, and over 3.5% rests with the top ten. Sequencing was carried out using axillary lymph node tissue. These receptors were taken from a female donor with breast cancer. Some clones in this sample may be carry-over from other donors' samples.

V gene TRBV15 combines with J gene TRBJ2-1; D possibly matches TRBD1 or TRBD2 (6 bases each). Germline loops: CDR1 LNHNV, CDR2 YYDKDF (reference sequence). Trimming removed 3 bases at V and 9 bases at J, with 9 bases between. The CDR3 extends over 12 amino acids. CDR3 sequence: CATSRSGAEQFF. The CDR3, as DNA: TGTGCCACCAGCAGGTCGGGGGCTGAGCAGTTCTTC.

There are many counts of this clonotype. This chain uses TRBV11-2 with TRBJ2-7; tentative D call: TRBD1 (6 bases). V lost 5 bases to trimming and J lost 2 bases, with 10 bases between them. Germline lookup yields CDR1 SGHAT and CDR2 FQNNGV. CDR3 length: 13 residues. This chain's CDR3 is CASSLGQPYEQYF. For the CDR3, the DNA is TGTGCCAGCAGCCTCGGACAGCCCTACGAGCAGTACTTC.

A few counts support this clonotype. A much more abundant neighbour one base away suggests this may be a read error. The CDR3 nucleotides are TGTGCCAGCAGCTTAGAGGGTAGAACGGGAAACACCATATATTTT. This sequence encodes CASSLEGRTGNTIYF. The rearrangement joins TRBV11-2 to TRBJ1-3; D gene ambiguous. Germline-derived CDR1 and CDR2 are SGHAT and FQNNGV. The V end was cut by 0 bases, the J end by 4 bases, with 10 bases between. The CDR3 contains 15 residues.

This rearrangement joins TRBV28 to TRBJ2-7, with D perhaps TRBD2 (5 bases). The CDR3 is made up of 12 amino acids. Trimming removed 6 bases from V and 2 bases from J, with 8 bases in between. Germline CDR1 MDHEN, CDR2 SYDVKM. DNA of the CDR3: TGTGCCAGCAGGACTATCCCCTACGAGCAGTACTTC. Encoded protein: CASRTIPYEQYF.

Ten or more counts support this clonotype. The chain carries TRBV6-6 and TRBJ1-5; a weak D match, TRBD1 (5 bases). The CDR3 has 13 amino acids. V was pared by 8 bases and J by 4 bases, with 12 bases between. CDR1 is MNHNY, CDR2 SVGAGI, per germline (reference sequence). CDR3 protein: CASGGGGNQPQHF. The CDR3 DNA sequence: TGTGCCAGCGGGGGGGGAGGGAATCAGCCCCAGCATTTT.

The chain has TRBV19 and TRBJ1-1, with D hard to call. This CDR3 spans 15 amino acids. V lost 9 bases, J lost 7 bases, and 24 bases lay in between. Germline V gene sequence: CDR1 LNHDA, CDR2 SQIVND (reference sequence). The DNA for the CDR3 is TGTGCCAGGGGTATGGGTCCCAAAAGCGGGGATGAAGCTTTCTTT. Its translation is CARGMGPKSGDEAFF.

This clonotype was picked up many times. The chain has TRBV4-1 and TRBJ2-5, with 7 bases aligning to TRBD2. Trimming took 1 base from V and 4 from J; bases not matched to a gene: 3. CDR3 length: 14 amino acids. Per germline, CDR1 MGHRA and CDR2 YSYEKL. CDR3 coding DNA: TGCGCCAGCAGCCAAGTCGCGGGAGTAGAGACCCAGTACTTC. Protein product: CASSQVAGVETQYF.

This clonotype was detected a few times. The rearrangement uses TRBV4-2 and TRBJ2-5; 10 bases match TRBD2. Germline CDR1 and CDR2: LGHNA and YNFKEQ. The junction had 10 bases not matched to a gene; V was cut back by 1 base and J by 5 bases. The CDR3 runs 17 residues. CDR3 residues: CASSQVSSGGLRETQYF. CDR3 coding DNA: TGTGCCAGCAGCCAAGTCTCTAGCGGGGGACTCCGGGAGACCCAGTACTTC.

This clonotype showed up many times. The rearrangement joins TRBV5-1 to TRBJ2-1; 12 bases are a match to TRBD2. Trimming removed 2 bases from V and 7 bases from J; junction bases left unmatched: 10. The germline V gene has CDR1 SGHRS and CDR2 YFSETQ. This CDR3 has 17 amino acids. The CDR3 is CASSLSLLAGGANEQFF. CDR3 in DNA: TGCGCCAGCAGCTTAAGTCTCCTAGCGGGAGGGGCTAATGAGCAGTTCTTC.

The CDR3 sequence: CASSLGGSDTQYF. In DNA, the CDR3 is TGTGCCAGCAGCTTGGGGGGGTCAGATACGCAGTATTTT. The chain employs TRBV5-5 and TRBJ2-3; D possibly matches TRBD1 or TRBD2 (5 bases each). From germline, CDR1 is SGHKS and CDR2 YYEKEE (reference sequence). V lost 0 bases, J lost 4 bases, and 6 bases lay in between. This CDR3 has 13 residues.

This clonotype was counted at least ten times. The chain recombines TRBV20-1 with TRBJ2-5; TRBD2 is a possible D gene (6 bases). The CDR3 runs to 12 residues. CDR1 and CDR2 (germline): DFQATT, SNEGSKA (reference sequence). Trimming took off 1 base at V and 5 bases at J, with 8 bases between the two ends. CDR3 residues: CSARALAETQYF. CDR3 in DNA: TGCAGTGCTAGAGCGCTAGCGGAGACCCAGTACTTC.

This clonotype has a count of ten or more. The chain uses TRBV5-5 and TRBJ1-2, with D perhaps TRBD1 (5 bases). Trimming removed 4 bases from V and 7 bases from J, with 8 bases in between. Germline CDR1 and CDR2: SGHKS and YYEKEE (reference sequence). The CDR3 has 11 amino acids. In nucleotides, the CDR3 is TGTGCCAGCAGCGTGGACATTGGCTACACCTTC. Protein: CASSVDIGYTF.

The chain joins TRBV4-1 to TRBJ1-1, with D unresolved. Trimming cost V 1 base and J 3 bases, with 3 bases left between them. The CDR3 totals 12 residues. The germline CDR1 and CDR2 sequences are MGHRA and YSYEKL. The CDR3 DNA sequence: TGCGCCAGCAGCCAAGCATACACTGAAGCTTTCTTT. This encodes CASSQAYTEAFF.

V usage is TRBV18 and J usage is TRBJ2-5, with TRBD1 identical over 7 bases. The V gene's germline CDR1 is KGHSH and CDR2 LQKENI. This CDR3 spans 14 amino acids. V was pared by 4 bases and J by 7 bases, with 9 bases of the junction left unmatched. The CDR3 sequence: CASSLGTERGTQYF. Here the CDR3 DNA reads TGTGCCAGCTCACTAGGGACAGAAAGGGGGACCCAGTACTTC.

V is TRBV29-1 and J is TRBJ2-2; 7 nucleotides agree with TRBD2. This CDR3 contains 13 residues. From germline, CDR1 is SQVTM and CDR2 ANQGSEA. Germline trimming cut 4 bases from V and 4 bases from J; bases unmatched to any gene: 3. The CDR3 here is CSVVWGGTGELFF. The DNA for the CDR3 is TGCAGCGTTGTCTGGGGGGGCACCGGGGAGCTGTTTTTT.

Comments on this clonotype: The CDR3 ends on some other residue instead of the conserved phenylalanine or tryptophan, so this is likely a read error. It is unclear where the CDR3 begins or ends on the DNA, so no DNA is shown, and the CDR3 is as TCRdb lists it. This rearrangement joins TRBV2 to TRBJ1-6. Counting both end residues, the CDR3 totals 10 amino acids. CDR1 is SNHLY and CDR2 is FYNNEI in the germline V gene. CDR3 sequence reads: CASRGTSATV.

This chain links TRBV24-1 with TRBJ2-1; 7 positions match TRBD1. The germline V gene has CDR1 KGHDR and CDR2 SFDVKD. V gave up 0 bases and J gave up 4 bases; unmatched junction bases: 5. The CDR3 loop spans 16 amino acids. The CDR3 reads CATSDLPGQYYNEQFF. The CDR3 region has the DNA TGTGCCACCAGTGATTTGCCGGGACAGTATTACAATGAGCAGTTCTTC.

The genes are TRBV29-1 and TRBJ2-6; D not certain. V was trimmed by 0 bases and J by 3 bases, leaving 6 bases between them. The CDR3 covers 14 residues. CDR1 SQVTM and CDR2 ANQGSEA come from the germline V gene. The CDR3 DNA sequence: TGCAGCGTTGAAGAGGGTTATGGGGCCAACGTCCTGACTTTC. It is translated as CSVEEGYGANVLTF.

The V gene is TRBV10-3, the J gene TRBJ2-3, with D hard to call. Trimming shortened V by 4 bases and J by 2 bases, and 4 bases separated the two germline ends. The CDR3 sequence is 12 residues long. The V gene's germline CDR1 is ENHRY and CDR2 SYGVKD. CDR3 sequence (DNA): TGTGCCATCAGTGTGGACACAGATACGCAGTATTTT. This translates into CAISVDTDTQYF.

V usage is TRBV11-2 and J usage is TRBJ2-5; 11 positions match TRBD2. The CDR3 contains 17 residues. Unmatched junction bases numbered 10, after V lost 6 bases and J lost 1 base. Germline V gives CDR1 SGHAT, CDR2 FQNNGV. This CDR3 reads CASSTGTSGVFQETQYF. The CDR3 coding sequence is TGTGCCAGCAGTACCGGGACTAGCGGAGTATTCCAAGAGACCCAGTACTTC.

This clonotype has a count of ten or more. The chain joins TRBV5-6 to TRBJ2-5; the match to TRBD2 covers 8 bases. This CDR3 region has 17 residues. CDR1 and CDR2 (germline): SGHDT, YYEEEE. Trimming at V came to 0 bases and at J to 2 bases, leaving 9 bases not matched to a gene. As DNA, the CDR3 is TGTGCCAGCAGCTTGGGCCGGAGGGCGGGAGGTCAAGAGACCCAGTACTTC. The encoded protein is CASSLGRRAGGQETQYF.

This clonotype was counted at least ten times. V gene TRBV6-1 combines with J gene TRBJ1-6; a weak D match, TRBD1 (5 bases). This CDR3 is 16 amino acids long. V lost 5 bases to trimming and J lost 9 bases, with 20 bases between them. The germline V gene encodes CDR1 MNHNS and CDR2 SASEGT. CDR3 nucleotides: TGTGCCAGCAGTCCCAGAGGGGACGGCGGTACTTCACCCCTCCACTTT. It codes for CASSPRGDGGTSPLHF.

This clonotype was detected a few times. The rearrangement joins TRBV6-1 to TRBJ2-5, with D perhaps matching TRBD1 (6 bases). This CDR3 has 16 residues. The germline V and J ends were trimmed by 5 bases and 2 bases, with 18 bases remaining between them. Germline lookup yields CDR1 MNHNS and CDR2 SASEGT. DNA of the CDR3: TGTGCCAGCAGTCCCGCGGTGGGAAGGGGGCAAGAGACCCAGTACTTC. Its translation is CASSPAVGRGQETQYF.

This clonotype appeared many times. The CDR3 sequence is CASSLSPLTGELFF. DNA for the CDR3: TGCGCCAGCAGCTTGTCGCCCCTCACCGGGGAGCTGTTTTTT. V and J are TRBV5-1 and TRBJ2-2; D unclear. CDR1 is SGHRS and CDR2 is YFSETQ in the germline V gene. This CDR3 is built from 14 residues. Trimming pared 1 base from V and 4 bases from J, leaving 8 bases between.

This chain uses TRBV5-5 with TRBJ2-6; no clear D. With 1 base removed from V and 4 bases from J, the gap between germline ends came to 6 bases. Per the germline V gene, CDR1 is SGHKS and CDR2 is YYEKEE (reference sequence). CDR3 length equals 14 residues. The CDR3 DNA follows: TGTGCCAGCAGCTTGAAGGCAGGGGCCAACGTCCTGACTTTC. Its translation: CASSLKAGANVLTF. Filled out from reference TRBV5-5 and TRBJ2-6, the complete variable domain reads DAGVTQSPTHLIKTRGQQVTLRCSPISGHKSVSWYQQVLGQGPQFIFQYYEKEERGRGNFPDRFSARQFPNYSSELNVNALLLGDSALYLCASSLKAGANVLTFGAGSRLTVL.

This clonotype appeared many times. This rearrangement joins TRBV15 to TRBJ1-5, with D tentatively TRBD1 (6 bases). Germline CDR1 reads LNHNV; CDR2 reads YYDKDF (reference sequence). The CDR3 loop spans 14 amino acids. The V end was cut by 6 bases, the J end by 3 bases, with 12 bases between. DNA for the CDR3: TGTGCCACCAGGGGCAGGGGCTACAATCAGCCCCAGCATTTT. Its protein product is CATRGRGYNQPQHF.

This clonotype was picked up a small number of times. V gene TRBV6-1 combines with J gene TRBJ1-2, with D unclear. CDR3 size: 14 residues. Germline V gene sequence: CDR1 MNHNS, CDR2 SASEGT. V was cut by 1 base and J by 4 bases, with 10 bases left in between. This CDR3 is CASSEVMGSYGYTF. The DNA for the CDR3 is TGTGCCAGCAGTGAAGTGATGGGAAGCTATGGCTACACCTTC.

The rearrangement uses TRBV9 and TRBJ1-5, with D perhaps matching TRBD1 (5 bases). V gave up 1 base and J gave up 8 bases, with 16 bases separating them. CDR3 length equals 15 residues. Germline V gives CDR1 SGDLS, CDR2 YYNGEE. CDR3 sequence (DNA): TGTGCCAGCAGCGTATCAGGGAGCACCGGGGAGCCCCAGCATTTT. The encoded protein is CASSVSGSTGEPQHF.

This clonotype was detected ten times or more. The V call is TRBV2, the J call TRBJ2-7; the D gene is possibly TRBD2 (5 bases). The length of the CDR3 is 15 residues. Trimming took off 5 bases at V and 2 bases at J, with 16 bases between the two ends. CDR1 and CDR2 (germline): SNHLY, FYNNEI. The CDR3 is CASSSTRGITYEQYF. CDR3 DNA sequence: TGTGCCAGCAGTTCCACCCGGGGTATCACCTACGAGCAGTACTTC. The variable domain in full, with the rest retrieved from reference TRBV2 and TRBJ2-7, is EPEVTQTPSHQVTQMGQEVILRCVPISNHLYFYWYRQILGQKVEFLVSFYNNEISEKSEIFDDQFSVERPDGSNFTLKIRSTKLEDSAMYFCASSSTRGITYEQYFGPGTRLTVT.

This clonotype was detected a few times. J is TRBJ2-3 and V is TRBV18, with D unclear. The CDR3 totals 12 residues. Germline assignment: CDR1 KGHSH and CDR2 LQKENI. The ends were cut back, 3 bases at V and 5 bases at J, with 6 bases in the middle. CDR3 DNA sequence: TGTGCCAGCTCACCGTCAAAAGATACGCAGTATTTT. Residues: CASSPSKDTQYF.